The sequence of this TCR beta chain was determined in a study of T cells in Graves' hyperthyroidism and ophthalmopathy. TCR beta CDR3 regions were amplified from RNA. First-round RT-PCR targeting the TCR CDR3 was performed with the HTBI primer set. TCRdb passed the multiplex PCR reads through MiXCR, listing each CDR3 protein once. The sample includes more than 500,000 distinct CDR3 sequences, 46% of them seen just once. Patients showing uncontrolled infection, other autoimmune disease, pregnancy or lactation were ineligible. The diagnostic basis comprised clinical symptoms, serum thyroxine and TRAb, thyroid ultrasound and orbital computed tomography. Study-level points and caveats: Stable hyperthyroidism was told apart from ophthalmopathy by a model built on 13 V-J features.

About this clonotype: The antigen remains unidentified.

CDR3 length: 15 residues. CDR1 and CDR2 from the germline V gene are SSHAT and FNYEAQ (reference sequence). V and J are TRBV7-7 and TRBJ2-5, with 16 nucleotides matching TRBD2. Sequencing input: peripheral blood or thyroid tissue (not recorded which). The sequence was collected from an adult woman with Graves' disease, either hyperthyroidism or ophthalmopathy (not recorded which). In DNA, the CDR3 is TGTGCTACCGGGACTAGCGGGAGGGCCCAAGAGACCCAGTACTTC. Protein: CATGTSGRAQETQYF.